This paragraph covers one T cell receptor (beta chain) sequence. The V gene end was trimmed by 10 bases and the J gene end by 0 bases; junction bases not matched to a gene: 5. Per germline, CDR1 ENHRY and CDR2 SYGVKD. This CDR3 contains 13 residues. Primers for the PCR totalled 60 Vbeta and 13 Jbeta. The method was immunoSEQ multiplex PCR; TCRdb's version includes in-frame clones alone and lacks a portion of them. The repertoire holds fewer than 250,000 clones, with around 82% as singletons. The data were obtained in a study of cytomegalovirus exposure and HLA in healthy donors. V usage is TRBV10-3 and J usage is TRBJ1-1, with 7 bases matching TRBD1. The sample was PBMCs. The TCR was taken from a man in his late teens or twenties in good health and CMV-seronegative. This CDR3 is CATEQGLNTEAFF. The CDR3 DNA follows: TGTGCCACTGAACAGGGGTTGAACACTGAAGCTTTCTTT.